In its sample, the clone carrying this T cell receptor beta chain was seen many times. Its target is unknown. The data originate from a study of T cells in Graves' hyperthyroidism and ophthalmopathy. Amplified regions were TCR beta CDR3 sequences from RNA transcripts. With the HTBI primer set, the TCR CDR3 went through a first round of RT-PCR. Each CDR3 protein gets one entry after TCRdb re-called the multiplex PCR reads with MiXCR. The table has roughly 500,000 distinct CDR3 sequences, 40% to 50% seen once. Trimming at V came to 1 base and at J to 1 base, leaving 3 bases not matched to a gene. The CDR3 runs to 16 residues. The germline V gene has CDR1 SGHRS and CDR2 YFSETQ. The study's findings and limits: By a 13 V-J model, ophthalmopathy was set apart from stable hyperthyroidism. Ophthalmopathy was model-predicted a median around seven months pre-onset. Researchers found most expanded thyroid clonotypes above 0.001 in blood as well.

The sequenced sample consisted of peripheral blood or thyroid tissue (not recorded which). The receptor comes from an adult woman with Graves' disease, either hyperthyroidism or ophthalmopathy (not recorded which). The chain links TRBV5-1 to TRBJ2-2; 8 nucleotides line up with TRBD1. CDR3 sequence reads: CASSLLGQGNTGELFF. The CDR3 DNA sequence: TGCGCCAGCAGCTTGCTCGGACAGGGGAACACCGGGGAGCTGTTTTTT.